This TCR beta chain was obtained from a study of blood T cell repertoires in COVID-19. In the study overall: The origin of the acute and convalescent COVID-19 samples was the United States, Italy and Spain. Nucleic acid was either cDNA or gDNA, and it came from T cells, B-cell-depleted T cells, or PBMCs.

Methods used by the authors: Estimates of nucleated cell counts were drawn from the amplification of reference gene primers. The assay was immunoSEQ multiplex PCR, and TCRdb's table has in-frame clones only and misses some. From that table come the V and J calls and clone size; the DNA was used to work out D and trimming. The table lists around 95,000 clones, 90% to 95% of them singletons, with 2.1% in the top ten. This CDR3 spans 14 amino acids. Germline trimming cut 3 bases from V and 2 bases from J; bases unmatched to any gene: 2. CDR1 is DFQATT, CDR2 SNEGSKA, per germline (reference sequence). The TCR comes from a man between 50 and 59 years old with active COVID-19. The source material was peripheral blood. The chain has TRBV20-1 and TRBJ2-1; 9 bases are shared with TRBD2. The CDR3 region is CSASWTSAYNEQFF. The CDR3 DNA sequence: TGCAGTGCTAGTTGGACTAGCGCCTACAATGAGCAGTTCTTC.